Listed below are T cell receptor beta chains from one sample, sequenced in a study of T-cell memory formation after mild COVID-19. TCRdb re-derived calls from the 5' RACE reads in MiXCR, one entry per CDR3 protein. The sample lists hundreds of thousands of distinct CDR3 sequences; 15% to 20% were seen once. Sequencing was performed on PBMCs or a T cell subset sorted from them (not recorded which). These receptors all come from an adult woman who had mild COVID-19 (a few samples of this study predate the infection). Cell type and time point are not known. Each CDR3 is given without its conserved first and last residue.

cdr3_aa: ASSLGYNGEQY; j_call: TRBJ2-7; v_call: TRBV7-9
cdr3_aa: ASTPSRQAKWGQY; j_call: TRBJ2-7; v_call: TRBV12-3/TRBV12-4
cdr3_aa: ASSTRTSRRGAYGYT; j_call: TRBJ1-2; v_call: TRBV7-8
cdr3_aa: SARRRAVNTEAF; j_call: TRBJ1-1; v_call: TRBV20-1
cdr3_aa: ASSLPVGQPQH; j_call: TRBJ1-5; v_call: TRBV12-3/TRBV12-4
cdr3_aa: ASSVFESNGYT; j_call: TRBJ1-2; v_call: TRBV9
cdr3_aa: ASSMWRQGHNEQF; j_call: TRBJ2-1; v_call: TRBV19
cdr3_aa: ASSPARAGAGDNEQF; j_call: TRBJ2-1; v_call: TRBV18
cdr3_aa: ASSLSDRAEVNYGYT; j_call: TRBJ1-2; v_call: TRBV5-1
cdr3_aa: ASTLLGNTIY; j_call: TRBJ1-3; v_call: TRBV12-3/TRBV12-4
cdr3_aa: ASSYGGGTGEAF; j_call: TRBJ1-1; v_call: TRBV6-5
cdr3_aa: ASSYREYTEAF; j_call: TRBJ1-1; v_call: TRBV5-5
cdr3_aa: ASSPHDTDTQY; j_call: TRBJ2-3; v_call: TRBV7-3
cdr3_aa: SARGQGICY; j_call: TRBJ2-5; v_call: TRBV20-1
cdr3_aa: ASSEATSDSYEQY; j_call: TRBJ2-7; v_call: TRBV2
cdr3_aa: ATSDSRGTSGHNEQF; j_call: TRBJ2-1; v_call: TRBV24-1
cdr3_aa: ASSEQGGELYNEQF; j_call: TRBJ2-1; v_call: TRBV2
cdr3_aa: ASSEFSGAVYEQY; j_call: TRBJ2-7; v_call: TRBV2
cdr3_aa: ASTLAETQY; j_call: TRBJ2-5; v_call: TRBV7-6
cdr3_aa: ATSNPPGELF; j_call: TRBJ2-2; v_call: TRBV15
cdr3_aa: ASSSVLAKNIQY; j_call: TRBJ2-4; v_call: TRBV6-2/TRBV6-3
cdr3_aa: ASSSIMGRASYGYT; j_call: TRBJ1-2; v_call: TRBV5-8
cdr3_aa: ASSVDPAGSSTDTQY; j_call: TRBJ2-3; v_call: TRBV5-1
cdr3_aa: ASSLGQGETDTQY; j_call: TRBJ2-3; v_call: TRBV5-1
cdr3_aa: ATRIGELSTDTQY; j_call: TRBJ2-3; v_call: TRBV19
cdr3_aa: SVRGRAGLMTEAF; j_call: TRBJ1-1; v_call: TRBV29-1
cdr3_aa: ASSENVAGTLNYGYT; j_call: TRBJ1-2; v_call: TRBV10-2
cdr3_aa: SALDSLHQPQH; j_call: TRBJ1-5; v_call: TRBV20-1
cdr3_aa: ASSGGTGVNQPQH; j_call: TRBJ1-5; v_call: TRBV7-6
cdr3_aa: ASSQDRYSPLH; j_call: TRBJ1-6; v_call: TRBV5-4
cdr3_aa: ASSEGWDTGTKDSYNSPLH; j_call: TRBJ1-6; v_call: TRBV6-1
cdr3_aa: ASSFTPVTAGYT; j_call: TRBJ1-2; v_call: TRBV6-5
cdr3_aa: ASSDAGPRLGETQY; j_call: TRBJ2-5; v_call: TRBV6-5
cdr3_aa: SATHPGGAGYT; j_call: TRBJ1-2; v_call: TRBV20-1
cdr3_aa: ASNRQRFTDTQY; j_call: TRBJ2-3; v_call: TRBV6-5
cdr3_aa: SAREIALTYNEQF; j_call: TRBJ2-1; v_call: TRBV20-1